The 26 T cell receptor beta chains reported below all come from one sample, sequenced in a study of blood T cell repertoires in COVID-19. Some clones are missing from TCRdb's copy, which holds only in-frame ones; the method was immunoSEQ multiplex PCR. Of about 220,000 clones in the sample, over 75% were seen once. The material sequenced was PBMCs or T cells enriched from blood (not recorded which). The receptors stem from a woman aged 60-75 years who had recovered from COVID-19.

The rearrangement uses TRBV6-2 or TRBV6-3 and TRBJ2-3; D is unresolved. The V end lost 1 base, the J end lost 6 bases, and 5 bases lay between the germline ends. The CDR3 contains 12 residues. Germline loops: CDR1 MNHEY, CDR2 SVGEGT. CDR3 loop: CASSYYGDTQYF. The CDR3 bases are TGTGCCAGCAGTTACTACGGGGATACGCAGTATTTT.

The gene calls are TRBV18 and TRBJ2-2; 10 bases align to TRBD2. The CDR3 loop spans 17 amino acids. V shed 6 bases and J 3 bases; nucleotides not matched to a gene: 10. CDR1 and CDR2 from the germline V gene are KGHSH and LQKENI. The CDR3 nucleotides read TGTGCCAGCTCGCCTCAGGCAGGACTAGCGGACACCGGGGAGCTGTTTTTT. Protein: CASSPQAGLADTGELFF.

CDR3 bases: TGTGCCAGCAGCCGGGGACTCCCCCAGCTCTACGAGCAGTACTTC. Translated, it gives CASSRGLPQLYEQYF. The chain joins TRBV5-6 to TRBJ2-7, with D tentatively TRBD2 (6 bases). The V and J ends lost 4 bases and 3 bases respectively, with 17 bases between them. This CDR3 has 15 residues. Germline lookup yields CDR1 SGHDT and CDR2 YYEEEE.

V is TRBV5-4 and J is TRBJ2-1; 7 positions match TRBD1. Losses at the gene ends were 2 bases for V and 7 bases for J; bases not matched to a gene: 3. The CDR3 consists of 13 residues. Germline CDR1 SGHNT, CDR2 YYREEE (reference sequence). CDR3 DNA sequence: TGTGCCAGCAGCTTAGGGACAGTTAATGAGCAGTTCTTC. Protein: CASSLGTVNEQFF.

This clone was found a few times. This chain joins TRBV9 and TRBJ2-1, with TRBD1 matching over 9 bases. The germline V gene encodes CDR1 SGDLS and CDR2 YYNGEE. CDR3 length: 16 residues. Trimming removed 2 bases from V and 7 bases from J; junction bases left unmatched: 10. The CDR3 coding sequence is TGTGCCAGCAGCGTTTCCCCGGGACAGGGTGGAAATGAGCAGTTCTTC. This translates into CASSVSPGQGGNEQFF.

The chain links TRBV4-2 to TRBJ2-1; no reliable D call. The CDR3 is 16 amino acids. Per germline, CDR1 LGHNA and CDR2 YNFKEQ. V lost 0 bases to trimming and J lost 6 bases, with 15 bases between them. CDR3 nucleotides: TGTGCCAGCAGCCAAGAGATGCAGGCCGCCTTCAATGAGCAGTTCTTC. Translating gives CASSQEMQAAFNEQFF.

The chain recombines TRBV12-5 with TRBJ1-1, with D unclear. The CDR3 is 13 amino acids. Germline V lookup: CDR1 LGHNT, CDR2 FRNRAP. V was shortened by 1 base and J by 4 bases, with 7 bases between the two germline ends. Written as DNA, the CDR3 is TGTGCTAGTGGTTTGGAGTCAGTCACTGAAGCTTTCTTT. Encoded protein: CASGLESVTEAFF.

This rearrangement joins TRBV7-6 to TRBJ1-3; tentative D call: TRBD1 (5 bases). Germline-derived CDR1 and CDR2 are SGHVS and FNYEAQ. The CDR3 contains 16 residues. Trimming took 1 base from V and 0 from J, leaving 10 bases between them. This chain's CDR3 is CASSLGQLSSGNTIYF. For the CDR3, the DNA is TGTGCCAGCAGCTTAGGACAGCTTTCCTCTGGAAACACCATATATTTT. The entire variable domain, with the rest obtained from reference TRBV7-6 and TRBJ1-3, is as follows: GAGVSQSPRYKVTKRGQDVALRCDPISGHVSLYWYRQALGQGPEFLTYFNYEAQQDKSGLPNDRFSAERPEGSISTLTIQRTEQRDSAMYRCASSLGQLSSGNTIYFGEGSWLTVV.

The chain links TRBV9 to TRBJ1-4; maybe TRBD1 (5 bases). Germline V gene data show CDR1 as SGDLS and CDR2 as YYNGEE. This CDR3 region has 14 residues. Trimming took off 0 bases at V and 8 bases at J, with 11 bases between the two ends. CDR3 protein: CASSVDQGGEKLFF. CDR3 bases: TGTGCCAGCAGCGTAGACCAGGGCGGCGAAAAACTGTTTTTT.

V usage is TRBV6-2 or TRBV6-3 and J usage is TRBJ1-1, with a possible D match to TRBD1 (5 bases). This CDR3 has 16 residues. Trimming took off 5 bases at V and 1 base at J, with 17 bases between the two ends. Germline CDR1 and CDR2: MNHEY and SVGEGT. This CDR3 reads CASSRAPGGENTEAFF. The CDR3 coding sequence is TGTGCCAGCAGTAGAGCCCCGGGGGGAGAGAACACTGAAGCTTTCTTT.

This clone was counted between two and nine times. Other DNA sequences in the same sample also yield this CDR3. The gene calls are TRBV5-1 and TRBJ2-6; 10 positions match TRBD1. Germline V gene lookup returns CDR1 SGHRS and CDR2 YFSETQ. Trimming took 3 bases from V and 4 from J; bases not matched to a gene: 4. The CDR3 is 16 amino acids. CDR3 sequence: CASSWTGGGGANVLTF. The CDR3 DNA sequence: TGCGCCAGCAGCTGGACAGGGGGTGGGGGGGCCAACGTCCTGACTTTC. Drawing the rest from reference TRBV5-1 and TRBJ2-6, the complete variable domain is KAGVTQTPRYLIKTRGQQVTLSCSPISGHRSVSWYQQTPGQGLQFLFEYFSETQRNKGNFPGRFSGRQFSNSRSEMNVSTLELGDSALYLCASSWTGGGGANVLTFGAGSRLTVL.

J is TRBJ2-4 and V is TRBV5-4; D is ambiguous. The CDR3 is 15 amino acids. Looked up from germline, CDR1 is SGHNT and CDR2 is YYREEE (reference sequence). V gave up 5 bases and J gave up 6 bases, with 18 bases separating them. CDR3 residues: CASSRQATERNIQYF. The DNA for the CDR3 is TGTGCCAGCAGTCGCCAGGCCACCGAAAGAAACATTCAGTACTTC.

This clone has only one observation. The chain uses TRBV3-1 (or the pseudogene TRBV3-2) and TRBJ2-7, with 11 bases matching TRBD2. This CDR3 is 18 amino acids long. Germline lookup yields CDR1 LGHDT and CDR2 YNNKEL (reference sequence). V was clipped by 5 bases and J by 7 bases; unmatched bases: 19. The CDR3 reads CASSFRASGRTSLWEQYF. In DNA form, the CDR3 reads TGTGCCAGCAGCTTTCGGGCTAGCGGGAGGACCTCACTATGGGAGCAGTACTTC.

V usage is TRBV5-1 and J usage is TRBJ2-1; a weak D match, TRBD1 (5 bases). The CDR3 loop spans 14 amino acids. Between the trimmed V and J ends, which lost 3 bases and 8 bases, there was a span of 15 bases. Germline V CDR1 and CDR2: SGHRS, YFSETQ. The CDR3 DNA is TGCGCCAGCAGCTCGGACACCCGTTGGGATGAGCAGTTCTTC. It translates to CASSSDTRWDEQFF.

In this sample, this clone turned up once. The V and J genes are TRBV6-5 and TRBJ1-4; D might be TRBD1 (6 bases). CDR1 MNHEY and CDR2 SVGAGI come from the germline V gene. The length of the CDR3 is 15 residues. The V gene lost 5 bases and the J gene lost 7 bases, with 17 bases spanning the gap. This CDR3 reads CASSQGNHRIEKLFF. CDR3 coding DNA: TGTGCCAGCAGTCAGGGGAACCACCGTATTGAAAAACTGTTTTTT.

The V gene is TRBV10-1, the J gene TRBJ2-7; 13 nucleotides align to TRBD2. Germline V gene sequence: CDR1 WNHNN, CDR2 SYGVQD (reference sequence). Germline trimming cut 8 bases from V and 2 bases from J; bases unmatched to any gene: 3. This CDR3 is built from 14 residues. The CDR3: CASSGTSGAYEQYF. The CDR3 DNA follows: TGCGCCAGCTCTGGGACTAGCGGGGCCTACGAGCAGTACTTC.

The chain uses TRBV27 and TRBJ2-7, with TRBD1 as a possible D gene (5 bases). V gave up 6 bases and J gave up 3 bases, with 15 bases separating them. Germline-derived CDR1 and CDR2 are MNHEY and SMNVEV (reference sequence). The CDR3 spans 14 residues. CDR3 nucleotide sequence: TGTGCCAGCAGCTTGGGGCGTATGGGCTACGAGCAGTACTTC. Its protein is CASSLGRMGYEQYF.

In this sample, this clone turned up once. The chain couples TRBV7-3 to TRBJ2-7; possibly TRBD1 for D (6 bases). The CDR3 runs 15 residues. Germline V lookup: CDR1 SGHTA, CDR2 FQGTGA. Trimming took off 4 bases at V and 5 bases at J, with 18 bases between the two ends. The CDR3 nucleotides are TGTGCCAGCAGCTCCCCTACAGGGCTATCTCACGAGCAGTACTTC. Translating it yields CASSSPTGLSHEQYF.

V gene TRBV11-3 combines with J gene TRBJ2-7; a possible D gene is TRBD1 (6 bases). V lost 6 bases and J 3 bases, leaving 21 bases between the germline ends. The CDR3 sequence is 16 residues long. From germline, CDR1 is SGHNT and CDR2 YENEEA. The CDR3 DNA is TGTGCCAGCAGAACTGGGGGACAAGCAGGGTACTACGAGCAGTACTTC. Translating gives CASRTGGQAGYYEQYF.

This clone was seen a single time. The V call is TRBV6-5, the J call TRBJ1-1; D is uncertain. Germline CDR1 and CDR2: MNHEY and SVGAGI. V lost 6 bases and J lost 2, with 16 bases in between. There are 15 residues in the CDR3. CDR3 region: CASSRETTPNTEAFF. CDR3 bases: TGTGCCAGCAGCCGGGAGACTACCCCAAACACTGAAGCTTTCTTT.

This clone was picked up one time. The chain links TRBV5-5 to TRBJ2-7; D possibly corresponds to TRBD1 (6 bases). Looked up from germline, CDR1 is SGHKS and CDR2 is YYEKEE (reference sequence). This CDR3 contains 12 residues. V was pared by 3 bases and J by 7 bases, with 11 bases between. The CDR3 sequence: CASSSTGKEQYF. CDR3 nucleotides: TGTGCCAGCAGCTCCACAGGGAAAGAGCAGTACTTC.

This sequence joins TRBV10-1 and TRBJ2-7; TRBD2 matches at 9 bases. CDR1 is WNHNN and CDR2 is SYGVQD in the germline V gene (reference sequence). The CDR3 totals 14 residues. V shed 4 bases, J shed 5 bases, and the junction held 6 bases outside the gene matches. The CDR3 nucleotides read TGCGCCAGCAGTGCTAGCGGGGTTCTAAACGAGCAGTACTTC. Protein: CASSASGVLNEQYF.

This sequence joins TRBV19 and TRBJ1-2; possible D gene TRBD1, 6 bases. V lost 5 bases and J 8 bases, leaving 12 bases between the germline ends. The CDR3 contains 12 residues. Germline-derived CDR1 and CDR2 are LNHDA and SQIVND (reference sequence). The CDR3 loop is CASSVQGGGYTF. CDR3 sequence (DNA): TGTGCCAGTAGTGTACAGGGAGGGGGCTACACCTTC. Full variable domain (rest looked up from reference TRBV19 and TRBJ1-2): DGGITQSPKYLFRKEGQNVTLSCEQNLNHDAMYWYRQDPGQGLRLIYYSQIVNDFQKGDIAEGYSVSREKKESFPLTVTSAQKNPTAFYLCASSVQGGGYTFGSGTRLTVV.

The CDR3 coding sequence is TGTGCCAGCAGCCCAGACAGGCCGGATCAGCCCCAGCATTTT. Translated, it gives CASSPDRPDQPQHF. The gene calls are TRBV7-9 and TRBJ1-5; TRBD1 is a possible D gene (6 bases). Trimming took off 5 bases at V and 5 bases at J, with 13 bases between the two ends. CDR3 length: 14 amino acids. Germline CDR1 is SEHNR and CDR2 is FQNEAQ (reference sequence).

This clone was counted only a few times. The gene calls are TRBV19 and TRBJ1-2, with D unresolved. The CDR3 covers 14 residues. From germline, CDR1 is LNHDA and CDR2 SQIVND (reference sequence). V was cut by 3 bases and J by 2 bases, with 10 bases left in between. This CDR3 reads CASSMDGLNYGYTF. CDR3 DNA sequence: TGTGCCAGTAGTATGGATGGGCTCAACTATGGCTACACCTTC.

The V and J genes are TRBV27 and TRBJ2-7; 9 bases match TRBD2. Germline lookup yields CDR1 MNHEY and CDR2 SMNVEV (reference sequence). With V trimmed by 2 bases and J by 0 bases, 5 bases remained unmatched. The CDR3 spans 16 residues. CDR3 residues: CASSLGLAGHSYEQYF. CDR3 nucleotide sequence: TGTGCCAGCAGTTTAGGTCTAGCGGGGCACTCCTACGAGCAGTACTTC.